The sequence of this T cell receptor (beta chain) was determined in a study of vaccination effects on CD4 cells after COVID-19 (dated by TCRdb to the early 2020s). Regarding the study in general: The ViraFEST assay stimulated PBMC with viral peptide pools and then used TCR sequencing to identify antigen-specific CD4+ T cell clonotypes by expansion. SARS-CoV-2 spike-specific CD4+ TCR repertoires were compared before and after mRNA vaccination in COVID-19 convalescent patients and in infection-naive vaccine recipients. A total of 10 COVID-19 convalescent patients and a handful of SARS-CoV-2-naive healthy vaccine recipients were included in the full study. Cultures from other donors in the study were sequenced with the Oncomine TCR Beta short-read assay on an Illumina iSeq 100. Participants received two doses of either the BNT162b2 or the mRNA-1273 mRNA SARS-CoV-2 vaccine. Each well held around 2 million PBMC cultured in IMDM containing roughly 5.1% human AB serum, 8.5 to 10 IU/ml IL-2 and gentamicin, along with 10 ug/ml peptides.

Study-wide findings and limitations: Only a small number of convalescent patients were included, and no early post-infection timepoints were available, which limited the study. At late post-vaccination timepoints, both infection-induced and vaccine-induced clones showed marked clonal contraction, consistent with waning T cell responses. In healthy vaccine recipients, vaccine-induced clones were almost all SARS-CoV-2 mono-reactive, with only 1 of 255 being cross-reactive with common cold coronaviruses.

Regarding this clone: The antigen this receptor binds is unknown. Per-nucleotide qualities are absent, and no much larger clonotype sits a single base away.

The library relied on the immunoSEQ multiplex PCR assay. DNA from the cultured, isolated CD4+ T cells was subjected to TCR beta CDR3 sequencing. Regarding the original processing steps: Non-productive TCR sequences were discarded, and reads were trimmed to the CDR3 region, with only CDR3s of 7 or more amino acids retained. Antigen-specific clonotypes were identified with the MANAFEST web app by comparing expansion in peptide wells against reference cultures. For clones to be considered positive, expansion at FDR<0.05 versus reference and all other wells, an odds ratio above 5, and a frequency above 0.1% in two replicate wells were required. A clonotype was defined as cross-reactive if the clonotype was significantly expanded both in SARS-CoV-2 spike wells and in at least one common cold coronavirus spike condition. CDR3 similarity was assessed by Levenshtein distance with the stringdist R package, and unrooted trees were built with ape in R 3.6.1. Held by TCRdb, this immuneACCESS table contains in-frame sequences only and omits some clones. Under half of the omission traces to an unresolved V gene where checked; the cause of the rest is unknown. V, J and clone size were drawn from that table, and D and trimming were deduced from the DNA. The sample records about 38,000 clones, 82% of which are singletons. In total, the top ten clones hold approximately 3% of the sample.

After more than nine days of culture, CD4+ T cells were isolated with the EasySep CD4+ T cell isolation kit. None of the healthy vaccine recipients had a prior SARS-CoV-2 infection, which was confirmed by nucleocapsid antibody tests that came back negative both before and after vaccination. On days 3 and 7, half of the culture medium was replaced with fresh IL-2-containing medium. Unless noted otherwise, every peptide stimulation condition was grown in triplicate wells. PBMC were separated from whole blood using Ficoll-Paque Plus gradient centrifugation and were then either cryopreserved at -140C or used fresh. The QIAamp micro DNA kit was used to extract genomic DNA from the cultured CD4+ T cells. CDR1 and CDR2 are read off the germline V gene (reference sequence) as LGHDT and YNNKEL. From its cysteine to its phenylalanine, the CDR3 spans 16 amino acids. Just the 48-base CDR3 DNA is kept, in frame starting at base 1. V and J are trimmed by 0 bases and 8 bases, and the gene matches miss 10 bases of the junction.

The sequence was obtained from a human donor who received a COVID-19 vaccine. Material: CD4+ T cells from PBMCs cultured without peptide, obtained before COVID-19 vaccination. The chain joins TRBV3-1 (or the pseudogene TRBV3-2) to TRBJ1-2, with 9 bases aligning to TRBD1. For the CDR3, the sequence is CASSQDHRGPGGGYTF. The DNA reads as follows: TGTGCCAGCAGCCAAGACCACAGGGGGCCGGGTGGGGGCTACACCTTC.